This TCR beta chain is from a study of CXCR3-negative and CXCR3-positive naive CD8 T cells. About the research overall: Libraries each contributed about 1.5 +/- 0.3 million TRB reads, for around 140 million in total.

Turning to this clonotype: Its target is unknown.

In preparing the TRB cDNA libraries, 5' RACE with UMI labels was used. TCRdb re-analyzed the 5' RACE reads; it lists each CDR3 protein once, without DNA. The sample yields some 40,000 distinct CDR3 sequences, of which the top ten take up approximately 14%. The study's findings and limits: Cryopreservation partially decreased CXCR3 expression, and most assays used fresh PBMCs. Similar levels of surface CD5 were seen between naive subsets; TCR strength was inferred from TRB CDR3 properties. Comparably high diversity marked both naive subsets, whereas memory CD8+ cells had much lower diversity.

The CDR3 covers 15 residues. Germline V gene sequence: CDR1 DFQATT, CDR2 SNEGSKA (reference sequence). The TCR sequence derives from a human donor in good health. Some clones in this sample may be carry-over from other donors' samples. The chain uses TRBV20-1 and TRBJ1-4; TCRdb calls TRBD1, which cannot be checked without DNA. The specimen was memory CD8+ T cells from blood. The CDR3 loop is CSAQRSPDRVEKLFF.